Listed here are 27 T cell receptor beta chains from one sample, sequenced in a study of blood T cell repertoires in COVID-19. Only in-frame clones appear in the TCRdb table, and some are missing; sequencing was by immunoSEQ multiplex PCR. The sample comprises hundreds of thousands of clones, approximately 90% of which are singletons, and approximately 8% rests with the top ten. Sequencing was performed on PBMCs or T cells enriched from blood (not recorded which). Receptors were obtained from a woman aged 60-75 years who had recovered from COVID-19.

The chain employs TRBV28 and TRBJ1-1; maybe TRBD1 (5 bases). CDR3 length equals 14 residues. CDR1 is MDHEN, CDR2 SYDVKM, per germline. Trimming took 7 bases from V and 3 from J, leaving 15 bases between them. This CDR3 is CASTAGGSDTEAFF. The CDR3 DNA reads as TGTGCCAGCACCGCGGGGGGTTCGGACACTGAAGCTTTCTTT.

The chain carries TRBV7-8 and TRBJ2-7; 8 nucleotides align to TRBD2. The V gene end was trimmed by 3 bases and the J gene end by 0 bases; junction bases not matched to a gene: 4. The germline V gene has CDR1 SGHVS and CDR2 FQNEAQ. CDR3 length equals 15 residues. The CDR3 spells CASSFGGESSYEQYV. CDR3 DNA: TGTGCCAGCAGCTTCGGGGGGGAGAGCTCCTACGAGCAGTACGTC.

Regarding this clone: Different DNA sequences within this sample yield the same CDR3. The rearrangement uses TRBV7-9 and TRBJ1-1; TRBD1 might be the D (5 bases). Trimming took off 1 base at V and 4 bases at J, with 7 bases between the two ends. Germline V CDR1 and CDR2: SEHNR, FQNEAQ (reference sequence). The CDR3 is 13 residues long. The CDR3 loop reads CASSLGGGTEAFF. CDR3 DNA sequence: TGTGCCAGCAGCTTAGGCGGGGGCACTGAAGCTTTCTTT.

This clone was counted between two and nine times. The chain is built from TRBV19 and TRBJ2-3, with a tentative D call TRBD1 (6 bases). In germline, CDR1 is LNHDA, CDR2 SQIVND (reference sequence). The CDR3 contains 14 residues. V was trimmed by 7 bases and J by 2 bases, leaving 13 bases between them. The CDR3 DNA follows: TGTGCCAGTACCTACAGGGTCTCCACAGATACGCAGTATTTT. Its translation: CASTYRVSTDTQYF. Looking up the rest from reference TRBV19 and TRBJ2-3 gives the full variable domain: DGGITQSPKYLFRKEGQNVTLSCEQNLNHDAMYWYRQDPGQGLRLIYYSQIVNDFQKGDIAEGYSVSREKKESFPLTVTSAQKNPTAFYLCASTYRVSTDTQYFGPGTRLTVL.

V gene TRBV6-5 combines with J gene TRBJ2-7; D call uncertain. Looked up from germline, CDR1 is MNHEY and CDR2 is SVGAGI. This CDR3 region has 11 residues. The V and J ends lost 8 bases and 2 bases respectively, with 7 bases between them. The CDR3 reads CASGSAYEQYF. DNA for the CDR3: TGTGCCAGCGGCTCCGCCTACGAGCAGTACTTC.

The V and J genes are TRBV1 and TRBJ2-1; TRBD2 is the table's D call, not checked against the DNA. TRBV1 is a known pseudogene. The CDR3 contains 16 residues. CDR3 nucleotide sequence: TGCACCAGCGCCTCATCGAGGAGTAGCTCCTACAATGAGCAGTTCTTC. It codes for CTSASSRSSSYNEQFF.

V usage is TRBV6-5 and J usage is TRBJ1-2, with D uncertain. With 1 base removed from V and 2 bases from J, the gap between germline ends came to 8 bases. The CDR3 covers 14 residues. CDR1 is MNHEY and CDR2 is SVGAGI in the germline V gene. The CDR3 reads CASSYLRENYGYTF. The CDR3 DNA reads as TGTGCCAGCAGTTACTTGAGGGAAAACTATGGCTACACCTTC.

This chain joins TRBV5-1 and TRBJ2-7; D not resolved. Germline lookup yields CDR1 SGHRS and CDR2 YFSETQ. Trimming pared 2 bases from V and 0 bases from J, leaving 6 bases between. The CDR3 is 13 residues long. CDR3 nucleotide sequence: TGCGCCAGCAGCTTCTTGAGCTCCTACGAGCAGTACTTC. Its translation is CASSFLSSYEQYF.

The chain couples TRBV19 to TRBJ2-7; TRBD2 aligns across 7 bases. Trimming removed 6 bases from V and 2 bases from J; junction bases left unmatched: 13. CDR3 length: 16 amino acids. CDR1 and CDR2 from the germline V gene are LNHDA and SQIVND (reference sequence). The CDR3 spells CASSQPGGRRTYEQYF. CDR3 nucleotide sequence: TGTGCCAGTAGCCAACCGGGAGGACGGAGAACCTACGAGCAGTACTTC.

In this sample, this clone turned up once. The genes are TRBV3-1 (or the pseudogene TRBV3-2) and TRBJ2-2; 7 bases are shared with TRBD2. The germline gives CDR1 LGHDT, CDR2 YNNKEL (reference sequence). J gave up 5 bases and V 0 bases, and 6 bases lay outside the gene matches. This CDR3 region has 16 residues. The CDR3 nucleotides are TGTGCCAGCAGCCAAGATCGAACGGGGGGTACCGGGGAGCTGTTTTTT. Protein sequence: CASSQDRTGGTGELFF.

The J gene is TRBJ2-5, the V gene TRBV19; 9 bases fit TRBD2. V lost 1 base and J lost 1; bases outside the gene matches: 4. Germline V CDR1 and CDR2: LNHDA, SQIVND (reference sequence). This CDR3 comprises 16 residues. CDR3 in amino acids: CASSIGAGGFQETQYF. The CDR3 DNA sequence: TGTGCCAGTAGTATAGGAGCGGGGGGCTTCCAAGAGACCCAGTACTTC.

This rearrangement joins TRBV12-5 to TRBJ2-1, with 10 positions matching TRBD1. V gave up 6 bases and J gave up 5 bases; unmatched junction bases: 10. This CDR3 is 16 amino acids long. CDR1 and CDR2 from the germline V gene are LGHNT and FRNRAP. CDR3 region: CASGPNPGQGDNEQFF. CDR3 coding DNA: TGTGCTAGTGGCCCCAACCCCGGACAGGGGGACAATGAGCAGTTCTTC.

This clone occurred once. The chain is built from TRBV13 and TRBJ1-1, with no clear D. Trimming left V 2 bases short and J 10 bases short, with 11 bases between. The V gene's germline CDR1 is PRHDT and CDR2 FYEKMQ (reference sequence). The CDR3 is 12 residues long. The DNA of the CDR3 is TGTGCCAGCAGCTTAAGACCGCAGGCAGCTTTCTTT. It is translated as CASSLRPQAAFF.

This clone was observed a single time. The V and J genes are TRBV7-8 and TRBJ1-1; 8 bases align to TRBD1. Per germline, CDR1 SGHVS and CDR2 FQNEAQ. V lost 4 bases to trimming and J lost 0 bases; unmatched junction nucleotides: 4. The CDR3 loop spans 15 amino acids. As DNA, the CDR3 is TGTGCCAGCAGCTCCCAGGGACAGGTGAACACTGAAGCTTTCTTT. Its protein is CASSSQGQVNTEAFF.

CDR3 amino acids: CASSLRGKESPLHF. CDR3 bases: TGTGCCAGCAGCTTAAGGGGTAAAGAGTCACCCCTCCACTTT. V usage is TRBV7-2 and J usage is TRBJ1-6, with D perhaps TRBD1 (5 bases). Germline-derived CDR1 and CDR2 are SGHTA and FQGNSA. The V end was cut by 2 bases, the J end by 10 bases, with 12 bases between. The CDR3 has 14 residues.

The V gene is TRBV4-1, the J gene TRBJ2-1; 11 bases are a match to TRBD1. Per germline, CDR1 MGHRA and CDR2 YSYEKL. V was pared by 0 bases and J by 0 bases, with 16 bases of the junction left unmatched. The CDR3 is made up of 22 amino acids. The CDR3 DNA is TGCGCCAGCAGCCAAGATTTCCTCCGGGACAGGGGGAATTCGAGCTCCTACAATGAGCAGTTCTTC. Its translation: CASSQDFLRDRGNSSSYNEQFF.

This clone was counted only a few times. The rearrangement uses TRBV11-2 and TRBJ1-5; TRBD1 matches at 10 bases. Per the germline V gene, CDR1 is SGHAT and CDR2 is FQNNGV. The CDR3 spans 17 residues. V lost 5 bases, J lost 0 bases, and 7 bases stayed unmatched. This CDR3 reads CASSLGQGTGSNQPQHF. The CDR3 bases are TGTGCCAGCAGCCTGGGACAGGGGACCGGTAGCAATCAGCCCCAGCATTTT.

The chain couples TRBV12-3 or TRBV12-4 to TRBJ2-2, with no clear D. V was clipped by 6 bases and J by 5 bases, with 10 bases between them. The CDR3 runs to 13 residues. The CDR3 spells CASSSTVTGELFF. CDR3 DNA: TGTGCCAGCAGCAGCACAGTAACCGGGGAGCTGTTTTTT.

Concerning this clone: No conserved phenylalanine or tryptophan ends this CDR3, so it is likely a read error. Because the CDR3's place on the DNA is in doubt, the DNA is left out and the CDR3 is given as listed by TCRdb. The chain recombines TRBV10-2 with TRBJ2-3; no check of the table's D call, TRBD2, against the DNA was made. The CDR3 totals 11 residues, both ends included. Germline V gene lookup returns CDR1 WSHSY and CDR2 SAAADI. CDR3 loop: CASSQTGVLTV.

This clone was seen only once. CDR3: CARNGLAGTNEQFF. Written as DNA, the CDR3 is TGTGCCAGGAATGGACTAGCGGGGACGAATGAGCAGTTCTTC. The chain is built from TRBV2 and TRBJ2-1; TRBD2 aligns across 12 bases. Trimming removed 9 bases from V and 7 bases from J; junction bases left unmatched: 7. The CDR3 runs 14 residues. CDR1 and CDR2 (germline): SNHLY, FYNNEI.

The gene calls are TRBV11-2 and TRBJ2-3; no definite D call. Trimming removed 0 bases at V and 5 bases at J, with 15 bases between. Germline CDR1 is SGHAT and CDR2 is FQNNGV. CDR3 length: 16 residues. The CDR3 here is CASSLDRVGMGDTQYF. The CDR3 coding sequence is TGTGCCAGCAGCTTAGATCGGGTGGGTATGGGAGATACGCAGTATTTT.

The rearrangement joins TRBV14 to TRBJ1-2; D might be TRBD1 (6 bases). Trimming removed 0 bases from V and 7 bases from J, with 9 bases in between. CDR1 is SGHDN and CDR2 is FVKESK in the germline V gene. The CDR3 is made up of 13 amino acids. The CDR3 DNA is TGTGCCAGCAGCCAAGACGGGGGGCTTGGCTACACCTTC. Translated, it gives CASSQDGGLGYTF. Full variable domain (remainder filled in from reference TRBV14 and TRBJ1-2): EAGVTQFPSHSVIEKGQTVTLRCDPISGHDNLYWYRRVMGKEIKFLLHFVKESKQDESGMPNNRFLAERTGGTYSTLKVQPAELEDSGVYFCASSQDGGLGYTFGSGTRLTVV.

The rearrangement links TRBV14 to TRBJ2-7; TRBD2 agrees at 11 bases. The V gene end was trimmed by 0 bases and the J gene end by 2 bases; junction bases not matched to a gene: 12. The CDR3 length is 19 residues. Per the germline V gene, CDR1 is SGHDN and CDR2 is FVKESK. The CDR3 reads CASSQDGVRLAGSTYEQYV. The CDR3 DNA reads TGTGCCAGCAGCCAAGATGGTGTCCGACTAGCGGGGTCAACCTACGAGCAGTACGTC.

V usage is TRBV4-1 and J usage is TRBJ2-3; 7 bases line up with TRBD1. The length of the CDR3 is 14 residues. Germline V lookup: CDR1 MGHRA, CDR2 YSYEKL. The V segment lost 4 bases and the J segment 4 bases; nucleotides outside the gene matches: 5. CDR3 bases: TGCGCCAGCAGCCCGGGACAGCTCTCAGATACGCAGTATTTT. Encoded protein: CASSPGQLSDTQYF.

Regarding this clone: The same CDR3 also results from other DNA sequences found in this sample. The CDR3 is CATSRGQGAYGYTF. For the CDR3, the DNA is TGTGCCACCAGCAGAGGGCAGGGCGCCTATGGCTACACCTTC. This rearrangement joins TRBV15 to TRBJ1-2, with a possible D match to TRBD1 (5 bases). Germline CDR1 reads LNHNV; CDR2 reads YYDKDF (reference sequence). V lost 1 base and J 4 bases, leaving 10 bases between the germline ends. This CDR3 region has 14 residues.

The CDR3 DNA reads as TGTGCCAGCAGCCTTGTTAGCTCTGGAAACACCATATATTTT. As protein: CASSLVSSGNTIYF. The chain has TRBV28 and TRBJ1-3; D remains unclear. V lost 6 bases and J 0 bases, leaving 9 bases between the germline ends. The germline gives CDR1 MDHEN, CDR2 SYDVKM. The CDR3 length is 14 residues.

The gene calls are TRBV24-1 and TRBJ1-1; 8 bases match TRBD1. The CDR3 sequence is 17 residues long. The junction had 9 bases not matched to a gene; V was cut back by 3 bases and J by 1 base. Germline CDR1 is KGHDR and CDR2 is SFDVKD. In DNA form, the CDR3 reads TGTGCCACCAGTGATGAGGCAGGGGGCATTAAGAACACTGAAGCTTTCTTT. It yields the protein CATSDEAGGIKNTEAFF.